The 19 T cell receptor beta chains reported below all come from one sample, sequenced in a study of blood T cell repertoires in COVID-19. Generated by immunoSEQ multiplex PCR, the TCRdb table keeps only in-frame clones and is missing some. Among under 300,000 clones listed, about 90% were seen once. Sequenced: PBMCs or T cells enriched from blood (not recorded which). These receptors originate from a woman aged 30 to 39 with acute COVID-19.

The chain has TRBV19 and TRBJ2-7; D unclear. The CDR3 covers 15 residues. V lost 3 bases, J lost 0 bases, and 12 bases lay in between. Germline assignment: CDR1 LNHDA and CDR2 SQIVND (reference sequence). CDR3 in DNA: TGTGCCAGTAGTATCGGCTCCCACAGCTCCTACGAGCAGTACTTC. Protein sequence: CASSIGSHSSYEQYF.

The gene calls are TRBV5-4 and TRBJ1-6; possibly TRBD1 for D (6 bases). Per germline, CDR1 SGHNT and CDR2 YYREEE (reference sequence). V lost 4 bases and J lost 4, with 12 bases in between. CDR3 length: 15 residues. The DNA for the CDR3 is TGTGCCAGCAGCAAGGGACAAAATTATAATTCACCCCTCCACTTT. This translates into CASSKGQNYNSPLHF. The variable domain in full, completed from reference TRBV5-4 and TRBJ1-6, reads ETGVTQSPTHLIKTRGQQVTLRCSSQSGHNTVSWYQQALGQGPQFIFQYYREEENGRGNFPPRFSGLQFPNYSSELNVNALELDDSALYLCASSKGQNYNSPLHFGNGTRLTVT.

The genes are TRBV19 and TRBJ2-3; the match to TRBD1 covers 7 bases. Germline V gene data show CDR1 as LNHDA and CDR2 as SQIVND (reference sequence). The CDR3 has 13 amino acids. V shed 5 bases and J 4 bases; nucleotides not matched to a gene: 3. The DNA of the CDR3 is TGTGCCAGTAGTTTCCAGGGGGCAGATACGCAGTATTTT. Encoded protein: CASSFQGADTQYF.

This chain joins TRBV27 and TRBJ1-3; TRBD1 matches 8 bases. The CDR3 length is 19 residues. In germline, CDR1 is MNHEY, CDR2 SMNVEV (reference sequence). V shed 5 bases, J shed 0 bases, and the junction held 15 bases outside the gene matches. Here the CDR3 DNA reads TGTGCCAGCAGTCTTTCCGGGACAGGCGTACTTTACTCTGGAAACACCATATATTTT. Translation gives CASSLSGTGVLYSGNTIYF.

This clone was seen a handful of times. The CDR3 is CASSSTGNQPQHF. The CDR3 DNA follows: TGTGCCAGCAGTTCGACAGGGAATCAGCCCCAGCATTTT. J is TRBJ1-5 and V is TRBV2, with 7 bases matching TRBD1. CDR1 is SNHLY, CDR2 FYNNEI, per germline. Trimming took 5 bases from V and 4 from J; bases not matched to a gene: 2. CDR3 length: 13 amino acids.

About this clone: The same CDR3 can be traced to other DNA sequences in this sample. This chain joins TRBV29-1 and TRBJ2-1, with 13 bases lining up with TRBD2. This CDR3 contains 15 residues. Germline V gene lookup returns CDR1 SQVTM and CDR2 ANQGSEA. V lost 1 base and J lost 3; bases outside the gene matches: 0. Here the CDR3 reads CSVEGTSGSYNEQFF. Written as DNA, the CDR3 is TGCAGCGTTGAAGGGACTAGCGGGAGCTACAATGAGCAGTTCTTC.

The chain is built from TRBV19 and TRBJ2-7; the D gene is possibly TRBD1 (5 bases). The germline V gene encodes CDR1 LNHDA and CDR2 SQIVND (reference sequence). The CDR3 is made up of 14 amino acids. Trimming removed 3 bases at V and 6 bases at J, with 15 bases between. The CDR3 region has the DNA TGTGCCAGTAGTATCTTCCACGACAGTCGCGAGCAGTACTTC. Amino acids: CASSIFHDSREQYF.

The chain is built from TRBV2 and TRBJ1-6; 9 nucleotides match TRBD1. Trimming cost V 6 bases and J 10 bases; bases outside gene matches: 7. This CDR3 spans 14 amino acids. Per germline, CDR1 SNHLY and CDR2 FYNNEI. CDR3 residues: CASRGQGNKSPLHF. CDR3 DNA: TGTGCCAGCAGAGGACAGGGGAACAAATCACCCCTCCACTTT. Together with reference TRBV2 and TRBJ1-6, the CDR3 gives the full variable domain: EPEVTQTPSHQVTQMGQEVILRCVPISNHLYFYWYRQILGQKVEFLVSFYNNEISEKSEIFDDQFSVERPDGSNFTLKIRSTKLEDSAMYFCASRGQGNKSPLHFGNGTRLTVT.

The chain uses TRBV12-3 or TRBV12-4 and TRBJ2-1, with D tentatively TRBD2 (5 bases). The CDR3 consists of 13 residues. The V and J ends lost 5 bases and 3 bases respectively, with 8 bases between them. The CDR3 protein is CASSARDYNEQFF. As DNA, the CDR3 is TGTGCCAGCAGTGCCCGGGACTACAATGAGCAGTTCTTC.

The chain recombines TRBV28 with TRBJ2-7; D call uncertain. Germline lookup yields CDR1 MDHEN and CDR2 SYDVKM. The V end was cut by 1 base, the J end by 4 bases, with 8 bases between. The CDR3 sequence is 13 residues long. Written as DNA, the CDR3 is TGTGCCAGCAGTTTATCATCCCTATACGAGCAGTACTTC. This codes for CASSLSSLYEQYF.

The V call is TRBV9, the J call TRBJ2-7; 8 nucleotides match TRBD1. The CDR3 has 13 residues. The V segment lost 4 bases and the J segment 6 bases; nucleotides outside the gene matches: 6. The germline V gene encodes CDR1 SGDLS and CDR2 YYNGEE. CDR3 sequence: CASSNGQGPEQYF. DNA of the CDR3: TGTGCCAGCAGCAACGGACAGGGACCCGAGCAGTACTTC.

The V gene is TRBV11-2, the J gene TRBJ1-6, with D hard to call. Looked up from germline, CDR1 is SGHAT and CDR2 is FQNNGV. V lost 0 bases to trimming and J lost 11 bases, with 11 bases between them. This CDR3 comprises 14 residues. The CDR3 DNA reads TGTGCCAGCAGCTTAGATAGTAGCCTTGCACCCCTCCACTTT. Its translation is CASSLDSSLAPLHF.

The V and J genes are TRBV6-5 and TRBJ1-2; D unclear. The V end was cut by 2 bases, the J end by 4 bases, with 11 bases between. The CDR3 is made up of 14 amino acids. The germline V gene encodes CDR1 MNHEY and CDR2 SVGAGI. CDR3 in amino acids: CASSYQPLGYGYTF. Written as DNA, the CDR3 is TGTGCCAGCAGTTACCAACCCCTCGGCTATGGCTACACCTTC.

This sequence joins TRBV12-3 or TRBV12-4 and TRBJ2-3; perhaps TRBD1 as D (5 bases). Trimming stripped 6 bases from V and 6 bases from J, with 10 bases between. The CDR3 loop spans 12 amino acids. CDR3 sequence: CASSQGPDTQYF. CDR3 DNA sequence: TGTGCCAGCAGCCAGGGTCCGGATACGCAGTATTTT.

The chain has TRBV27 and TRBJ1-2; weak D call: TRBD1 (6 bases). Germline V gene lookup returns CDR1 MNHEY and CDR2 SMNVEV (reference sequence). With 8 bases removed from V and 1 base from J, the gap between germline ends came to 11 bases. The CDR3 extends over 13 amino acids. The chain's CDR3 is CASRDTNNYGYTF. Written as DNA, the CDR3 is TGTGCCAGCCGGGACACAAATAACTATGGCTACACCTTC.

The chain carries TRBV19 and TRBJ1-2, with D unresolved. Germline assignment: CDR1 LNHDA and CDR2 SQIVND (reference sequence). This CDR3 has 13 amino acids. Between the trimmed V and J ends, which lost 3 bases and 2 bases, there was a span of 7 bases. CDR3 protein: CASSIATNYGYTF. CDR3 bases: TGTGCCAGTAGTATCGCGACAAACTATGGCTACACCTTC.

This chain uses TRBV4-3 with TRBJ2-1; 10 nucleotides line up with TRBD2. The CDR3 totals 18 residues. V dropped 4 bases and J dropped 0; count of bases not matched to a gene: 9. Germline loops: CDR1 LGHNA, CDR2 YSLEER. The CDR3 spells CASSLGLAGASSYNEQFF. In nucleotides, the CDR3 is TGCGCCAGCAGCCTGGGGCTAGCGGGAGCCAGCTCCTACAATGAGCAGTTCTTC.

The V call is TRBV4-2, the J call TRBJ2-3; TRBD2 agrees at 9 bases. Germline loops: CDR1 LGHNA, CDR2 YNFKEQ. The CDR3 is 18 residues long. With 1 base clipped from V and 3 bases from J, the junction kept 11 bases outside the gene matches. In DNA, the CDR3 is TGTGCCAGCAGCCAAGGCTCAGGGCGGGGGGGCGGTACAGATACGCAGTATTTT. Translation gives CASSQGSGRGGGTDTQYF.

The J gene is TRBJ1-1, the V gene TRBV28; 9 bases are shared with TRBD1. Germline loops: CDR1 MDHEN, CDR2 SYDVKM. The CDR3 covers 13 residues. Trimming cost V 2 bases and J 10 bases; bases outside gene matches: 5. CDR3 in amino acids: CASSLATDRGAFF. DNA for the CDR3: TGTGCCAGCAGTTTAGCTACGGACAGGGGAGCTTTCTTT.